This T cell receptor (beta chain) emerged from a study of blood T cell repertoires in COVID-19. Study-wide background: Specimens from acute and convalescent COVID-19 originated in the United States, Italy and Spain. Sources were T cells, B-cell-depleted T cells, or PBMCs; the material itself was cDNA or gDNA.

Authors' processing steps: Cell counts per sample came from amplifying reference gene primers. Sequenced by immunoSEQ multiplex PCR; TCRdb stores in-frame clones only, minus some. V and J calls and clone size come straight from that table; D and trimming were deduced from the DNA. Altogether 250,000 to 350,000 clones are present, 89% being singletons, with the ten largest covering around 12%. CDR3 length: 15 residues. Trimming took 6 bases from V and 7 from J; bases not matched to a gene: 9. Germline CDR1 and CDR2: MDHEN and SYDVKM. The chain uses TRBV28 and TRBJ1-3; 10 bases match TRBD1. This receptor was identified in a woman in her fifties or sixties with acute or convalescent COVID-19. Sequenced material: peripheral blood. CDR3 loop: CASRAGDRGFNTIYF. The CDR3, as DNA: TGTGCCAGCAGGGCCGGGGACAGGGGATTTAACACCATATATTTT.